Following are 17 T cell receptor beta chains from one sample sequenced in a study of T cell responses to AZD1222 COVID-19 vaccine. Assay: immunoSEQ multiplex PCR; the TCRdb copy retains only in-frame clones and omits some. The table has roughly 150,000 clones, roughly 88% seen once; the top ten hold 1.5% to 2.5%. The source material was peripheral blood, sampled 28 days after the second AZD1222 dose. These receptors came from an adult who received the AZD1222 COVID-19 vaccine.

The chain employs TRBV29-1 and TRBJ2-2, with D perhaps TRBD1 (5 bases). The V end lost 3 bases, the J end lost 2 bases, and 7 bases lay between the germline ends. Germline CDR1 is SQVTM and CDR2 is ANQGSEA. CDR3 length: 13 amino acids. This CDR3 reads CSVDRENTGELFF. CDR3 nucleotides: TGCAGCGTTGACAGGGAAAACACCGGGGAGCTGTTTTTT.

The CDR3: CATSGERGQMNTEAFF. The CDR3 DNA reads TGTGCCACCTCGGGGGAAAGGGGACAGATGAACACTGAAGCTTTCTTT. V gene TRBV5-6 combines with J gene TRBJ1-1, with 7 bases fitting TRBD1. The CDR3 has 16 residues. Germline V gene data show CDR1 as SGHDT and CDR2 as YYEEEE. The V gene end was trimmed by 9 bases and the J gene end by 0 bases; junction bases not matched to a gene: 14.

The CDR3 DNA reads as TGTGCCACCAGCAGCCCCCGGGACAGCCTAGCCAAAAACATTCAGTACTTC. Amino acids: CATSSPRDSLAKNIQYF. This chain joins TRBV15 and TRBJ2-4; the match to TRBD1 covers 7 bases. Per the germline V gene, CDR1 is LNHNV and CDR2 is YYDKDF (reference sequence). The trim removed 3 bases at V and 0 bases at J, leaving 8 bases unmatched. CDR3 size: 17 residues.

The chain links TRBV4-2 to TRBJ2-1, with D perhaps TRBD1 or TRBD2 (5 bases each). Germline V gene sequence: CDR1 LGHNA, CDR2 YNFKEQ. The CDR3 runs to 15 residues. V shed 0 bases and J shed 9 bases, with 15 bases lying between them. The CDR3 coding sequence is TGTGCCAGCAGCCAAGATGGGGGAGACTATGCTGAGCAGTTCTTC. Its protein is CASSQDGGDYAEQFF.

DNA for the CDR3: TGTGCCAGCAGCGTAGGGCTAGCGGCACAAGAGACCCAGTACTTC. Translated: CASSVGLAAQETQYF. This rearrangement joins TRBV9 to TRBJ2-5, with 7 bases lining up with TRBD2. V lost 0 bases and J lost 2; bases outside the gene matches: 4. Germline assignment: CDR1 SGDLS and CDR2 YYNGEE. The CDR3 covers 15 residues.

For the CDR3, the DNA is TGCGCCAGCAGCTTACAGGGAAGTGACACTGAAGCTTTCTTT. Protein sequence: CASSLQGSDTEAFF. The chain joins TRBV5-1 to TRBJ1-1; TRBD1 is a possible D gene (6 bases). Germline V CDR1 and CDR2: SGHRS, YFSETQ. This CDR3 comprises 14 residues. The ends were cut back, 2 bases at V and 3 bases at J, with 11 bases in the middle.

The chain couples TRBV6-5 to TRBJ1-6, with 8 positions matching TRBD1. The CDR3 loop spans 15 amino acids. Trimming cost V 6 bases and J 7 bases; bases outside gene matches: 8. CDR1 is MNHEY and CDR2 is SVGAGI in the germline V gene. The DNA of the CDR3 is TGTGCCAGCAGGCGGACAGGGACTGTAAATTCACCCCTCCACTTT. Translation: CASRRTGTVNSPLHF.

V and J are TRBV4-1 and TRBJ1-5; the D is unclear. The CDR3 has 13 residues. CDR1 is MGHRA, CDR2 YSYEKL, per germline. With 0 bases removed from V and 8 bases from J, the gap between germline ends came to 8 bases. DNA of the CDR3: TGCGCCAGCAGCCAAGAGGGGAGAAAGCCCCAGCATTTT. Amino acids: CASSQEGRKPQHF.

This chain connects TRBV29-1 to TRBJ2-1; TRBD2 is a possible D gene (5 bases). The CDR3 length is 14 residues. Germline CDR1 is SQVTM and CDR2 is ANQGSEA. V gave up 7 bases and J gave up 5 bases, with 18 bases separating them. DNA for the CDR3: TGCAGCGCTATACCCTTGGCTAGCAACAATGAGCAGTTCTTC. Its translation is CSAIPLASNNEQFF.

V gene TRBV20-1 combines with J gene TRBJ2-7, with D possibly matching TRBD2 (6 bases). Germline CDR1 DFQATT, CDR2 SNEGSKA (reference sequence). The V and J ends lost 5 bases and 6 bases respectively, with 11 bases between them. The CDR3 totals 11 residues. The CDR3 region is CSASQGLEQYF. The DNA of the CDR3 is TGCAGTGCTTCCCAGGGACTCGAGCAGTACTTC.

This rearrangement joins TRBV4-1 to TRBJ1-1; TRBD1 matches 8 bases. The V gene's germline CDR1 is MGHRA and CDR2 YSYEKL. Trimming removed 1 base from V and 1 base from J; junction bases left unmatched: 8. The CDR3 sequence is 17 residues long. CDR3 DNA sequence: TGCGCCAGCAGCCAAGCAAACTTCGGGACAGGGAACACTGAAGCTTTCTTT. Translated, it gives CASSQANFGTGNTEAFF.

This chain uses TRBV6-5 with TRBJ2-1; 11 positions agree with TRBD1. CDR3 size: 16 residues. J lost 9 bases, V lost 0 bases, and 7 bases had no gene match. Germline CDR1 MNHEY, CDR2 SVGAGI. CDR3 residues: CASSYSGTGGLVEQFF. The CDR3 DNA reads as TGTGCCAGCAGTTACTCTGGGACAGGGGGTCTTGTTGAGCAGTTCTTC.

This clone was seen once. The chain joins TRBV29-1 to TRBJ1-3, with a tentative D call TRBD1 (5 bases). The V end was cut by 5 bases, the J end by 4 bases, with 15 bases between. This CDR3 has 14 amino acids. Per the germline V gene, CDR1 is SQVTM and CDR2 is ANQGSEA. CDR3 region: CSVRTGSKGNTIYF. The CDR3 DNA sequence: TGCAGCGTTCGAACAGGCAGCAAGGGAAACACCATATATTTT.

This chain uses TRBV6-1 with TRBJ1-5, with D maybe TRBD1 (5 bases). The CDR3 has 15 residues. Germline V gene lookup returns CDR1 MNHNS and CDR2 SASEGT. The ends were cut back, 2 bases at V and 7 bases at J, with 15 bases in the middle. CDR3 amino acids: CASSERLQGGQPQHF. The DNA for the CDR3 is TGTGCCAGCAGTGAACGGTTGCAGGGCGGCCAGCCCCAGCATTTT.

The chain combines TRBV7-6 with TRBJ2-5; possible D gene TRBD1, 6 bases. This CDR3 contains 13 residues. Per the germline V gene, CDR1 is SGHVS and CDR2 is FNYEAQ. V gave up 2 bases and J gave up 5 bases, with 9 bases separating them. CDR3 protein: CASSLPRGETQYF. CDR3 nucleotides: TGTGCCAGCAGCTTACCCAGGGGTGAGACCCAGTACTTC.

This chain links TRBV11-2 with TRBJ2-1, with 9 bases fitting TRBD2. V was pared by 1 base and J by 2 bases, with 3 bases of the junction left unmatched. This CDR3 is built from 16 residues. CDR1 SGHAT and CDR2 FQNNGV come from the germline V gene. CDR3 loop: CASSLVASGAYNEQFF. CDR3 coding DNA: TGTGCCAGCAGCTTAGTGGCTAGCGGGGCCTACAATGAGCAGTTCTTC.

The chain carries TRBV5-1 and TRBJ2-1, with D possibly being TRBD2 (6 bases). The germline V gene has CDR1 SGHRS and CDR2 YFSETQ. The CDR3 sequence is 14 residues long. The V gene lost 0 bases and the J gene lost 9 bases, with 13 bases spanning the gap. The CDR3 region has the DNA TGCGCCAGCAGCTTGGGGCAGGACGGGGGTGAGCAGTTCTTC. Protein sequence: CASSLGQDGGEQFF.